This paragraph reports one T cell receptor (beta chain). The method was immunoSEQ multiplex PCR; TCRdb's version includes in-frame clones alone and lacks a portion of them. The repertoire holds some 170,000 clones, 85% to 95% seen once, with approximately 0.88% in the top ten. The data were taken from a study of T cell responses to AZD1222 COVID-19 vaccine. CDR1 and CDR2 from the germline V gene are SGHRS and YFSETQ. The CDR3 covers 16 residues. Deletions cut 0 bases from V and 5 bases from J, with 17 bases between. Sequences were derived from peripheral blood, sampled on day 0 of AZD1222 vaccination. This sequence originates from an adult in good health. The chain joins TRBV5-1 to TRBJ2-5, with TRBD2 as a possible D gene (7 bases). The CDR3 DNA is TGCGCCAGCAGCTTGGTGGCGGGGGCAACCATGGAGACCCAGTACTTC. Its protein product is CASSLVAGATMETQYF.